This section outlines one TCR beta chain sequence together with its context. Its antigen is still unknown. The sample belongs to a study of cytomegalovirus exposure and HLA in healthy donors. The germline V gene encodes CDR1 MDHEN and CDR2 SYDVKM. The CDR3 has 16 amino acids. Trimming at V came to 2 bases and at J to 2 bases, leaving 5 bases not matched to a gene. Study-wide findings and caveats: CMV antigen specificity was confirmed in vitro for a few CMV-associated chains. Investigators reported 150 to 200 TCR beta chains as tied to cytomegalovirus.

Repertoires were generated with immunoSEQ multiplex PCR, while TCRdb's copy carries only in-frame clones and drops some. The table has 120,000 or so clones, 95% to 96% seen once. From the approximately 110-subject validation cohort, which was separate from the roughly 610-subject first cohort, the donors were drawn. The V and J genes are TRBV28 and TRBJ2-7, with 11 bases lining up with TRBD2. Specimen: PBMCs. The receptor was isolated from a man between 18 and 35 years old in good health and CMV-seronegative. The DNA for the CDR3 is TGTGCCAGCAGTTTAACTAGCGGGAGACTTCCCTACGAGCAGTACTTC. This translates into CASSLTSGRLPYEQYF.